This TCR beta chain was profiled in a study of T cell changes during pregnancy in multiple sclerosis. Clones were read by immunoSEQ multiplex PCR, and TCRdb kept only the in-frame ones, dropping some. Of 70,000 to 85,000 clones listed, approximately 90% are singletons. Germline lookup yields CDR1 MNHEY and CDR2 SMNVEV (reference sequence). The J segment lost 4 bases and the V segment lost 7 bases, leaving 11 bases of the junction unmatched. There are 16 residues in the CDR3. The V and J genes are TRBV27 and TRBJ1-1; 11 positions match TRBD1. Sequenced material: peripheral blood, taken before pregnancy. The source is a female donor with multiple sclerosis, enrolled in a pregnancy study. CDR3 sequence: CASIRDRGSVGTEAFF. CDR3 coding DNA: TGTGCCAGCATTAGGGACAGGGGGTCCGTAGGCACTGAAGCTTTCTTT.